This TCR beta chain was found in a study of regulatory T cells in long-lasting Graves disease. General study points: Those with persistent Graves' had less TCR diversity than newly diagnosed patients. Patients with persistent disease showed a bias toward TRBV28, TRBJ1-2 and TRBJ2-5.

Documented time point: persistent/refractory GD, antithyroid drugs over 5 years with positive TRAb. Making the TCR library involved RNA that had been extracted from PBMCs. Of note for this clonotype: Its specificity is unknown.

Sequencing libraries for TCR beta were prepared with iRepertoire HTBI primers and Arm-PCR of CDR3 regions. TCRdb used MiXCR to reprocess the multiplex PCR reads, holding one entry per CDR3 protein. The repertoire holds roughly 450,000 distinct CDR3 sequences, with less than 25% as singletons. The CDR3 covers 13 residues. Between the trimmed V and J ends, which lost 11 bases and 7 bases, there was a span of 19 bases. Germline-derived CDR1 and CDR2 are SEHNR and FQNEAQ (reference sequence). The sequencing here drew on peripheral blood mononuclear cells (PBMCs), taken when the disease was refractory, from a patient treated with antithyroid drugs. V usage is TRBV7-9 and J usage is TRBJ2-3; D remains ambiguous. This receptor was taken from a female donor with Graves disease. The CDR3 DNA reads as TGTGCCGGGGTCCCCCCGTCGACTTATACGCAGTATTTT. It translates to CAGVPPSTYTQYF. Variable domain in full (rest from reference TRBV7-9 and TRBJ2-3): DTGVSQNPRHKITKRGQNVTFRCDPISEHNRLYWYRQTLGQGPEFLTYFQNEAQLEKSRLLSDRFSAERPKGSFSTLEIQRTEQGDSAMYLCAGVPPSTYTQYFGPGTRLTVL.